Below, 8 T cell receptor beta chains from the same sample are listed, as sequenced in a study of neurological immune-mediated disorders. TCRdb ran MiXCR on the 5' RACE reads and lists one entry per CDR3 protein. This table has under 70,000 distinct CDR3 sequences, around 3.6% appearing once. The sample comprised PBMCs. All receptors derive from a woman aged 25 to 39 with multiple sclerosis.

At least ten counts were recorded for this clonotype. The CDR3 DNA sequence: TGCAGCGTTGCCGGACACATGAGCTCCTACGAGCAGTACTTC. As protein: CSVAGHMSSYEQYF. V and J are TRBV29-1 and TRBJ2-7, with D perhaps matching TRBD1 (5 bases). The CDR3 loop spans 14 amino acids. V shed 4 bases and J shed 0 bases, with 13 bases lying between them. Germline CDR1 is SQVTM and CDR2 is ANQGSEA.

This clonotype was picked up many times. For the CDR3, the DNA is TGTGCCAGCAGCGGGACTAGCGGAATGTCCTACAATGAGCAGTTCTTC. Translated, it gives CASSGTSGMSYNEQFF. This chain links TRBV9 with TRBJ2-1; 10 bases map to TRBD2. The CDR3 spans 16 residues. In germline, CDR1 is SGDLS, CDR2 YYNGEE. V dropped 3 bases and J dropped 1; count of bases not matched to a gene: 4. Full variable domain (rest looked up from reference TRBV9 and TRBJ2-1): DSGVTQTPKHLITATGQRVTLRCSPRSGDLSVYWYQQSLDQGLQFLIQYYNGEERAKGNILERFSAQQFPDLHSELNLSSLELGDSALYFCASSGTSGMSYNEQFFGPGTRLTVL.

In this sample, this clonotype turned up many times. The V call is TRBV18, the J call TRBJ2-3; D remains unclear. Trimming removed 1 base at V and 6 bases at J, with 17 bases between. CDR3 length: 16 residues. The germline V gene has CDR1 KGHSH and CDR2 LQKENI. CDR3 loop: CASSPLEGSPADTQYF. CDR3 in DNA: TGTGCCAGCTCACCACTGGAAGGATCACCAGCGGATACGCAGTATTTT.

This clonotype was found many times. This rearrangement joins TRBV7-2 to TRBJ2-1; 9 bases fit TRBD2. The CDR3 extends over 17 amino acids. Trimming took 0 bases from V and 2 from J; bases not matched to a gene: 5. Germline assignment: CDR1 SGHTA and CDR2 FQGNSA. CDR3 loop: CASSLAKAGGPYNEQFF. The CDR3 coding sequence is TGTGCCAGCAGCTTAGCGAAAGCGGGAGGACCCTACAATGAGCAGTTCTTC. The full variable domain, completed using reference TRBV7-2 and TRBJ2-1, is GAGVSQSPSNKVTEKGKDVELRCDPISGHTALYWYRQSLGQGLEFLIYFQGNSAPDKSGLPSDRFSAERTGGSVSTLTIQRTQQEDSAVYLCASSLAKAGGPYNEQFFGPGTRLTVL.

This clonotype was observed at least ten times. The chain is built from TRBV2 and TRBJ1-1; perhaps TRBD1 as D (6 bases). The CDR3 loop spans 13 amino acids. The germline gives CDR1 SNHLY, CDR2 FYNNEI. V lost 7 bases and J 4 bases, leaving 13 bases between the germline ends. The CDR3 is CASKQGEGTEAFF. In DNA, the CDR3 is TGTGCCAGCAAACAGGGAGAGGGCACTGAAGCTTTCTTT.

The genes are TRBV6-2 or TRBV6-3 and TRBJ2-1; TRBD2 matches at 7 bases. The V gene's germline CDR1 is MNHEY and CDR2 SVGEGT. Trimming removed 6 bases from V and 2 bases from J; junction bases left unmatched: 4. The CDR3 has 14 amino acids. As DNA, the CDR3 is TGTGCCAGCAGGTCGGGGGGAACCTACAATGAGCAGTTCTTC. Translating gives CASRSGGTYNEQFF.

This clonotype was seen repeatedly, ten times or more. The V and J genes are TRBV5-1 and TRBJ2-3; 9 nucleotides match TRBD1. Germline CDR1 SGHRS, CDR2 YFSETQ. J was trimmed by 3 bases and V by 4 bases; bases with no gene match: 6. This CDR3 comprises 15 residues. The CDR3 bases are TGCGCCAGCAGCCTAGTGACAGGGGGTACAGATACGCAGTATTTT. Its protein product is CASSLVTGGTDTQYF.

This clonotype showed up many times. The chain carries TRBV5-1 and TRBJ2-1, with D unclear. V lost 0 bases to trimming and J lost 6 bases, with 7 bases between them. There are 13 residues in the CDR3. Germline V lookup: CDR1 SGHRS, CDR2 YFSETQ. CDR3 in amino acids: CASSLALANEQFF. CDR3 nucleotides: TGCGCCAGCAGCTTGGCGTTGGCCAATGAGCAGTTCTTC.